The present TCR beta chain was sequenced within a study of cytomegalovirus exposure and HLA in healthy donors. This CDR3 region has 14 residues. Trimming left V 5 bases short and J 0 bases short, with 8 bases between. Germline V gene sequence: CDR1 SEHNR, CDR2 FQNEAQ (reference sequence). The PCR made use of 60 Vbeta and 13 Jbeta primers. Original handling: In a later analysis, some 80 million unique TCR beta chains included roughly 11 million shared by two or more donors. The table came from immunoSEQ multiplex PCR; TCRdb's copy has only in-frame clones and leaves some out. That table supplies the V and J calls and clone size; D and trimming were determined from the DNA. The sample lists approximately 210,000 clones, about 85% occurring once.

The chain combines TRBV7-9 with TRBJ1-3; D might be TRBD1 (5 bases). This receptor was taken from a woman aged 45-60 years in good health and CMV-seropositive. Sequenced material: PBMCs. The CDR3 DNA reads TGTGCCAGCAGCACGGACATCTCTGGAAACACCATATATTTT. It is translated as CASSTDISGNTIYF.